This T cell receptor (beta chain) was sequenced in a study of identical twins. TCRdb ran MiXCR on the 5' RACE reads and lists one entry per CDR3 protein. The table lists about 520,000 distinct CDR3 sequences, about 20% of them singletons. V gave up 6 bases and J gave up 0 bases, with 9 bases separating them. From germline, CDR1 is DFQATT and CDR2 SNEGSKA (reference sequence). There are 13 residues in the CDR3. These data are also associated with another study on T cells expressing NK-cell markers. This second study says: In roughly six donors, dominant NKG2C+ clonotypes were about 1.0-7.5% of CD8+ T cells.

The rearrangement joins TRBV20-1 to TRBJ2-1; a possible D gene is TRBD2 (7 bases). This receptor was identified in a woman under 30 in good health. Sequenced material: CD4+ T cells sorted from blood. The CDR3 region has the DNA TGCAGTGCGGGGGGGCCCTCCTACAATGAGCAGTTCTTC. This codes for CSAGGPSYNEQFF.